This TCR beta chain was recorded in a study of T cell responses to AZD1222 COVID-19 vaccine. Details on this clone: Its target is unknown.

The repertoire was sequenced with immunoSEQ multiplex PCR; TCRdb's copy has only in-frame clones and lacks some. The profile covers 100,000 to 150,000 clones, with around 83% appearing a single time and 27% taken by the ten largest. Samples with a second dose at about 4 or about 12 weeks were pooled together. Overall study findings and caveats: Baseline seropositives among AZD1222 recipients totaled only five or six. Clonal diversity was possibly underestimated; the donors were predominantly white British and more often female.

The CDR3 consists of 13 residues. The germline V and J ends were trimmed by 2 bases and 0 bases, with 4 bases remaining between them. The germline CDR1 and CDR2 sequences are SGHAT and FQNNGV. This TCR came from an adult who received the AZD1222 COVID-19 vaccine. This chain connects TRBV11-2 to TRBJ1-1; D uncertain. Material: peripheral blood, obtained 28 days after the second AZD1222 dose. CDR3 residues: CASSLMMNTEAFF. The DNA for the CDR3 is TGTGCCAGCAGCTTAATGATGAACACTGAAGCTTTCTTT.